The 11 T cell receptor beta chains reported below all come from one sample, sequenced in a study of CD8 T cells in ankylosing spondylitis. TCRdb reanalysed the 5' RACE reads using MiXCR and keeps one entry per CDR3 protein. This sample has hundreds of thousands of distinct CDR3 sequences, with roughly 24% found just once. Sequencing input: blood, either unsorted or a sorted T cell fraction (not recorded which). The receptors come from a male donor with ankylosing spondylitis or in good health (not recorded which).

This clonotype showed up many times. The rearrangement links TRBV5-1 to TRBJ2-1; D gene ambiguous. CDR3 size: 13 residues. Germline V gene sequence: CDR1 SGHRS, CDR2 YFSETQ. Trimming cost V 2 bases and J 5 bases, with 8 bases left between them. The CDR3, as DNA: TGCGCCAGCAGCTTAATACTTCACAATGAGCAGTTCTTC. Translating it yields CASSLILHNEQFF.

The chain carries TRBV5-5 and TRBJ1-4; D uncertain. This CDR3 is 17 amino acids long. Trimming stripped 2 bases from V and 0 bases from J, with 14 bases between. From germline, CDR1 is SGHKS and CDR2 YYEKEE (reference sequence). The CDR3 here is CASSFRIPGATNEKLFF. In nucleotides, the CDR3 is TGTGCCAGCAGCTTCCGCATACCGGGTGCAACTAATGAAAAACTGTTTTTT.

This clonotype appeared a single time. A read error may be the cause here, since a much bigger clone is one base away. J is TRBJ2-1 and V is TRBV5-1, with TRBD2 matching over 10 bases. This CDR3 has 17 amino acids. The V gene's germline CDR1 is SGHRS and CDR2 YFSETQ. V was pared by 6 bases and J by 12 bases, with 21 bases of the junction left unmatched. Here the CDR3 reads CASTKGYWTSGKSVQFF. DNA for the CDR3: TGCGCCAGCACCAAGGGCTACTGGACTAGCGGCAAGTCCGTGCAGTTCTTC.

This clonotype was picked up many times. The chain employs TRBV9 and TRBJ1-2; a possible D gene is TRBD1 (5 bases). The CDR3 length is 13 residues. V shed 0 bases and J shed 7 bases, with 10 bases lying between them. Germline V CDR1 and CDR2: SGDLS, YYNGEE. This chain's CDR3 is CASSVEGLSGYTF. Here the CDR3 DNA reads TGTGCCAGCAGCGTAGAGGGGCTCTCTGGCTACACCTTC.

This chain links TRBV20-1 with TRBJ2-7, with 10 bases lining up with TRBD2. With V trimmed by 3 bases and J by 6 bases, 5 bases remained unmatched. From germline, CDR1 is DFQATT and CDR2 SNEGSKA (reference sequence). The CDR3 runs 13 residues. CDR3 nucleotides: TGCAGTGCTAGTGGAGCGGGAGGGCCCGAGCAGTACTTC. It codes for CSASGAGGPEQYF.

There are many counts of this clonotype. An end of the junction does not agree with germline; a read error may underlie this. V is TRBV29-1 and J is TRBJ2-1; TRBD2 is a possible D gene (7 bases). Germline V gene data show CDR1 as SQVTM and CDR2 as ANQGSEA. The CDR3 consists of 14 residues. In nucleotides, the CDR3 is TGCAGCGTGAGGGGGGGGACCTCCTTCAATGAGCAGTTCTTC. Amino acids: CSVRGGTSFNEQFF.

The chain employs TRBV5-1 and TRBJ2-5, with 12 bases matching TRBD2. The CDR3 is made up of 16 amino acids. The V gene end was trimmed by 4 bases and the J gene end by 5 bases; junction bases not matched to a gene: 9. Germline V gene lookup returns CDR1 SGHRS and CDR2 YFSETQ. The CDR3 here is CASSLQTSGSGETQYF. CDR3 DNA: TGCGCCAGCAGCCTTCAGACTAGCGGGAGCGGGGAGACCCAGTACTTC.

This clonotype appeared a single time. The chain has TRBV20-1 and TRBJ1-2; D uncertain. This CDR3 region has 14 residues. CDR1 is DFQATT and CDR2 is SNEGSKA in the germline V gene (reference sequence). V lost 1 base and J 2 bases, leaving 11 bases between the germline ends. For the CDR3, the DNA is TGCAGTGCTAGAGGTGCGGGGAGCAACTATGGCTACACCTTC. It is translated as CSARGAGSNYGYTF.

This clonotype was seen ten or more times. This chain joins TRBV29-1 and TRBJ2-2, with D unresolved. CDR3 length: 13 amino acids. V dropped 4 bases and J dropped 3 bases, with 9 bases sitting between them. CDR1 is SQVTM, CDR2 ANQGSEA, per germline. CDR3 amino acids: CSVGYTYTGELFF. Here the CDR3 DNA reads TGCAGCGTTGGTTACACCTACACCGGGGAGCTGTTTTTT.

This clonotype was picked up many times. The genes are TRBV20-1 and TRBJ2-1, with 8 nucleotides matching TRBD1. The CDR3 is made up of 13 amino acids. Per the germline V gene, CDR1 is DFQATT and CDR2 is SNEGSKA (reference sequence). Germline trimming cut 3 bases from V and 5 bases from J; bases unmatched to any gene: 3. The CDR3 DNA follows: TGCAGTGCTAGGCGGGACAGGAACAATGAGCAGTTCTTC. Translated: CSARRDRNNEQFF.

This rearrangement joins TRBV5-1 to TRBJ2-3, with D possibly TRBD2 on 6 matching bases. The CDR3 loop spans 13 amino acids. V was trimmed by 4 bases and J by 4 bases, leaving 10 bases between them. Germline values: CDR1 SGHRS, CDR2 YFSETQ. This CDR3 reads CASSVGSSDTQYF. The CDR3 DNA reads TGCGCCAGCAGCGTCGGGAGTTCAGATACGCAGTATTTT.